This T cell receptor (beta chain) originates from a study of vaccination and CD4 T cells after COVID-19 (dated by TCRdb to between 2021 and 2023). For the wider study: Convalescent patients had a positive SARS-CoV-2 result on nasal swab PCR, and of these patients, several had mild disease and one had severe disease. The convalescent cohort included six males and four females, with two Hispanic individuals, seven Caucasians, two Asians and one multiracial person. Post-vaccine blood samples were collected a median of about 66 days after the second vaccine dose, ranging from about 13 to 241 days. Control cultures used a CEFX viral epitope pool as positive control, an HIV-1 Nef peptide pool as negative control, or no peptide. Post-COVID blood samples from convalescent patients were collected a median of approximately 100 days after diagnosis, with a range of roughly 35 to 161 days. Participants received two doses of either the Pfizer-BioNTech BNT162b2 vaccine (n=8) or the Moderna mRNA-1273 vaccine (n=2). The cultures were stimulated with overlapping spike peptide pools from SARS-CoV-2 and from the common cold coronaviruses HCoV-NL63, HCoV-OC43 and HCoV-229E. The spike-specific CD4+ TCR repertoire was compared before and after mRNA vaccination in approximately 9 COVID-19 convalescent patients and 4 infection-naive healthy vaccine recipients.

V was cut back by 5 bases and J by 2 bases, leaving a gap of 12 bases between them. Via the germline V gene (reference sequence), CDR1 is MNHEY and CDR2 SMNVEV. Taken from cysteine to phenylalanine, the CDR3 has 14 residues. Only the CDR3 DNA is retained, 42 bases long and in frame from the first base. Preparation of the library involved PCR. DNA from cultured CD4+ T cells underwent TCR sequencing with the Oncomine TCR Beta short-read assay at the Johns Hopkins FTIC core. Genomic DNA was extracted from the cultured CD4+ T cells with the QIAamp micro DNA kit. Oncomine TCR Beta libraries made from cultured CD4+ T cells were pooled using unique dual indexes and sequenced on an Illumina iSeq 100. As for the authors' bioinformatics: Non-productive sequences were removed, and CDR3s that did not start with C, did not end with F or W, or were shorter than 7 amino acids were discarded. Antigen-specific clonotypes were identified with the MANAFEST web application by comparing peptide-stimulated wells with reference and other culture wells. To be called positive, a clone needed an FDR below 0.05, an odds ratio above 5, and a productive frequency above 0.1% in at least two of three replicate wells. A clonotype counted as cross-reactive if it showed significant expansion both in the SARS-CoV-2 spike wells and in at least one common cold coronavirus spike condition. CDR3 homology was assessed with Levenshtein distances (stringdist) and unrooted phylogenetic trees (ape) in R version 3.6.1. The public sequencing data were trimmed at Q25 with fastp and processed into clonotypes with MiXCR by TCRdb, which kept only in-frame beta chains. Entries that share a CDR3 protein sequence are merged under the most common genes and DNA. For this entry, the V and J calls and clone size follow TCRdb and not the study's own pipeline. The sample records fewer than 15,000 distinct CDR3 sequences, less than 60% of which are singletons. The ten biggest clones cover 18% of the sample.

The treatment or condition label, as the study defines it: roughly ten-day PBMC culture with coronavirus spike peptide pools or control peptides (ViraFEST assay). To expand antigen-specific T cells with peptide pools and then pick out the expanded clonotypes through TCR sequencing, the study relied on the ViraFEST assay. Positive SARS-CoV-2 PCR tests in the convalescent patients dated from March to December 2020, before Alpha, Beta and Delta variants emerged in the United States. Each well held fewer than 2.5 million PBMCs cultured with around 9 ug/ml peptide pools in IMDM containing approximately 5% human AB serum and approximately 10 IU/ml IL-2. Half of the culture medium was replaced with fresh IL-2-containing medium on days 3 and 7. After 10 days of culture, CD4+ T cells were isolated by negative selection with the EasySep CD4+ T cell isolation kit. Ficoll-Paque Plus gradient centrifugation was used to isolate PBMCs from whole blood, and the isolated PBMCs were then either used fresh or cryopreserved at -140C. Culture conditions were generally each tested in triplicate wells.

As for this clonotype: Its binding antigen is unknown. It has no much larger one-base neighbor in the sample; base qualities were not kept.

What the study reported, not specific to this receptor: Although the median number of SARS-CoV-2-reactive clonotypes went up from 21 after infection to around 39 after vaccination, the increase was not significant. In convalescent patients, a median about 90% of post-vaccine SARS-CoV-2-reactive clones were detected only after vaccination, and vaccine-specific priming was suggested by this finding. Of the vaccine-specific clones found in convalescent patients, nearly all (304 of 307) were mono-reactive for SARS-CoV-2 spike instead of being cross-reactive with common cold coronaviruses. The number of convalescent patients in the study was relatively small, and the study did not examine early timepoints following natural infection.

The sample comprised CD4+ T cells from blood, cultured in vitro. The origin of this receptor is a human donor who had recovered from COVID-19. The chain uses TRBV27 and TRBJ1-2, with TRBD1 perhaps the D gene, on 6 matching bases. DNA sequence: TGTGCCAGCAGTCCCCCGGACAGAAACTATGGCTACACCTTC. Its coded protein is CASSPPDRNYGYTF.